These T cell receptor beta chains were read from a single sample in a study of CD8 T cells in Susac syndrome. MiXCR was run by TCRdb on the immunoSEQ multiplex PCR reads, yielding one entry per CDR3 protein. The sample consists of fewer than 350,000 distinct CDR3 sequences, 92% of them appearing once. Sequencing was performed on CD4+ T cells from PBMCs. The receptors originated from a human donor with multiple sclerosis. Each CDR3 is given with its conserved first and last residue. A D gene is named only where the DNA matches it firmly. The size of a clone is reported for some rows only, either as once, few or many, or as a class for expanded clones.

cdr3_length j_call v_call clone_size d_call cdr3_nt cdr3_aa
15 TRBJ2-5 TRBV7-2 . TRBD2 TGTGCCAGCAGTTCGGCCGGGACTACAGAAGAGACCCAGTACTTC CASSSAGTTEETQYF
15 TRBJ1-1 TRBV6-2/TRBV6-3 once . TGTGCCAGCAGTTACGGGGGGACAACTAACACTGAAGCTTTCTTT CASSYGGTTNTEAFF
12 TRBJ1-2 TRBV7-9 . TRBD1 TGTGCCGCGACAGGGGGAAACTATGGCTACACCTTC CAATGGNYGYTF
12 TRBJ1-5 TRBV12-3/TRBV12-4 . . TGTGCCAGCAGTTTCTCCCCCCCAACCCAGCATTTT CASSFSPPTQHF
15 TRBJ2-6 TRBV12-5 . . TGTGCTAGTGGTAGCAGGGGATCTGGGGCCAACGTCCTGACTTTC CASGSRGSGANVLTF
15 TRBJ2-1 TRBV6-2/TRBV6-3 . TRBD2 TGTGCCAGCAGTTACACGTCTAGCGGGAGCAATGAGCAGTTCTTC CASSYTSSGSNEQFF
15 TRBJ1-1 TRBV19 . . TGTGCCAGTAGTAGGTCAGGAAACCCTAACACTGAAGCTTTCTTT CASSRSGNPNTEAFF
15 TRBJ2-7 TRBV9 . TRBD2 TGTGCCAGCAGCGTAGGTGTAGCGGGGCCGGGCGAGCAGTACTTC CASSVGVAGPGEQYF
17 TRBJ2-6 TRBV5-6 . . TGTGCCAGCAGCTTGAGGGTTCTCCGCTCTGGGGCCAACGTCCTGACTTTC CASSLRVLRSGANVLTF
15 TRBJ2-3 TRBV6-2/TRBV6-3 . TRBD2 TGTGCCAGCGGAATTGGCCCGGGAGGGACAGATACGCAGTATTTT CASGIGPGGTDTQYF
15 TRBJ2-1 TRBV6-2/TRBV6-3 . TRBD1 TGTGCCAGCAGTTTTGAGGGGGCCTCCTACAATGAGCAGTTCTTC CASSFEGASYNEQFF
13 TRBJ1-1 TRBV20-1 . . TGCAGTGCTAGAACAACAGGGAACACTGAAGCTTTCTTT CSARTTGNTEAFF
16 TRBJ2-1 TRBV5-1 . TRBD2 TGCGCCAGCAGCCCTCGGGGGACTAGCGGGAGTAATGAGCAGTTCTTC CASSPRGTSGSNEQFF
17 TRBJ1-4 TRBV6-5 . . TGTGCCAGCAGTTTTTCCCCCTTGGAGAGGACTAATGAAAAACTGTTTTTT CASSFSPLERTNEKLFF
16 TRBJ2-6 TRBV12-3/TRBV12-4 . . TGTGCCAGCAGTTTATCGGCCAACTCTGGGGCCAACGTCCTGACTTTC CASSLSANSGANVLTF
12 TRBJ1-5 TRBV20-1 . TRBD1 TGCAGTGTTGACAGGGGAGATCAGCCCCAGCATTTT CSVDRGDQPQHF
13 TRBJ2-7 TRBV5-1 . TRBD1 TGCGCCAGCAGGGGGGACAGGACAGCTGCATTTCACTTC CASRGDRTAAFHF
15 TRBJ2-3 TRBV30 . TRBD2 TGTGCCTCGCAGCCCGGACTAGTCCCCACAGATACGCAGTATTTT CASQPGLVPTDTQYF
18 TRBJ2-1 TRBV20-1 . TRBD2 TGCAGTGCTATCGAACCCGGGACTAGCGGGAGTAGGGGCAATGAGCAGTTCTTC CSAIEPGTSGSRGNEQFF
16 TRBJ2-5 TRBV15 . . TGTGCCACCAGCAGAGGCGGGACAGTTACCCAAGAGACCCAGTACTTC CATSRGGTVTQETQYF
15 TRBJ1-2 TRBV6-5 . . TGTGCCAGCAGTTACTCGACAGGACTCAACTATGGCTACACCTTC CASSYSTGLNYGYTF
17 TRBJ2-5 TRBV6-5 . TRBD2 TGTGCCAGCAGTTACCGCCAGACTAGCGGGGCTCAAGAGACCCAGTACTTC CASSYRQTSGAQETQYF
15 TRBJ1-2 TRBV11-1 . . TGTGCCAGCAGCACTTCCCTGGACAGAAACTATGGCTACACCTTC CASSTSLDRNYGYTF
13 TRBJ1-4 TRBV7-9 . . TGTGCCAGCAGCTTAGGGCGGCGGGAAAAACTGTTTTTT CASSLGRREKLFF
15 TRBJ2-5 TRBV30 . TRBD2 TGTGCCTGGAGTGGTAGCGGGGGCGGCCAAGAGACCCAGTACTTC CAWSGSGGGQETQYF
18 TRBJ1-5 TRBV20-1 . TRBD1 TGCAGTGCTAGGGGGGGGACAGGGTTGTTAGTGAGCAATCAGCCCCAGCATTTT CSARGGTGLLVSNQPQHF
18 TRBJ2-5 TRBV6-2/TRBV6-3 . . TGTGCCAGCAGTTACTCGATGAAGGCCGGGGGCGATCGGGAGACCCAGTACTTC CASSYSMKAGGDRETQYF
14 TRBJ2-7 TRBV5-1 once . TGCGCCAGCAGCCAAACGGACGGGGGCTACGAGCAGTACTTC CASSQTDGGYEQYF
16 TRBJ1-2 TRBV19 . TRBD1 TGTGCCAGTAGTATACAGTGGACAGGGGACATCTATGGCTACACCTTC CASSIQWTGDIYGYTF
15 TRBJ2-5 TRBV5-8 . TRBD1 TGTGCCAGCAGCCAGGGGACAGGAATTCTTGAGACCCAGTACTTC CASSQGTGILETQYF
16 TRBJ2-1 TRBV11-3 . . TGTGCCAGCAGAAAGGATGTCAGCGGCTCCTACAATGAGCAGTTCTTC CASRKDVSGSYNEQFF
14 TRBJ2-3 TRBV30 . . TGTGCCTGGAGTGTTCCGGGAAGGACAGATACGCAGTATTTT CAWSVPGRTDTQYF
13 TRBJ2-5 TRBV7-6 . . TGTGCCAGCAGCTTTCCGGCTCAAGAGACCCAGTACTTC CASSFPAQETQYF
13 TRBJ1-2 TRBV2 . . TGTGCCAGCAGTCTCAATCCGAACTATGGCTACACCTTC CASSLNPNYGYTF
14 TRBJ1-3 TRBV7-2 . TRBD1 TGTGCCAGCAGCTTCGGGACAGGCGGAAACACCATATATTTT CASSFGTGGNTIYF
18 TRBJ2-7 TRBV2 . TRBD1 TGTGCCAGCAGTGAACCCGGGACAGTCTTTAGCCCCGTCTACGAGCAGTACTTC CASSEPGTVFSPVYEQYF
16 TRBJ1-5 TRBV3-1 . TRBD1 TGTGCCAGCAGCCAAGATTTTGGGCAGGGGGATCAGCCCCAGCATTTT CASSQDFGQGDQPQHF